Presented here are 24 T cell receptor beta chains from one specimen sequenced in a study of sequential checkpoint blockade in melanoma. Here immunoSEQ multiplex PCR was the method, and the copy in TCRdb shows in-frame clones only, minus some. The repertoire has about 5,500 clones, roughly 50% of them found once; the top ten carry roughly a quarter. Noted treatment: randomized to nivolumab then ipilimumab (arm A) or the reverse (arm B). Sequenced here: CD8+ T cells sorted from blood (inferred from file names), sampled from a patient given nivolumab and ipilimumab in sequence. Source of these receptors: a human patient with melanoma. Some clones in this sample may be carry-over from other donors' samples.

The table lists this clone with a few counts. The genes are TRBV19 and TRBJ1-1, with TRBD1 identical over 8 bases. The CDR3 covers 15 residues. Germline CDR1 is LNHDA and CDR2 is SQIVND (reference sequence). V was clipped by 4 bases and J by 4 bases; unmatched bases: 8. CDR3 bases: TGTGCCAGTAGTAGGGAGGGCGACAGGGGCACTGAAGCTTTCTTT. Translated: CASSREGDRGTEAFF. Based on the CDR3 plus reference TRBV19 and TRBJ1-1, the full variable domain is DGGITQSPKYLFRKEGQNVTLSCEQNLNHDAMYWYRQDPGQGLRLIYYSQIVNDFQKGDIAEGYSVSREKKESFPLTVTSAQKNPTAFYLCASSREGDRGTEAFFGQGTRLTVV.

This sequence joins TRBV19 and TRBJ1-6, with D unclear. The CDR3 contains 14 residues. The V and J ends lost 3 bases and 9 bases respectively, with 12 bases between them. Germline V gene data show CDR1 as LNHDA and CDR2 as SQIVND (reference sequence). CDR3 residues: CASSIEAAVSPLHF. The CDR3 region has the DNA TGTGCCAGTAGTATCGAGGCAGCAGTTTCACCCCTCCACTTT.

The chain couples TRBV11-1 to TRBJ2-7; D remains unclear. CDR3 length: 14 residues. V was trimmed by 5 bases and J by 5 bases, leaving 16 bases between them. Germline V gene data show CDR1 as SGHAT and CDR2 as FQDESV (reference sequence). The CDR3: CASSIRSPADEQYF. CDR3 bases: TGTGCCAGCAGCATCAGGTCCCCCGCCGACGAGCAGTACTTC.

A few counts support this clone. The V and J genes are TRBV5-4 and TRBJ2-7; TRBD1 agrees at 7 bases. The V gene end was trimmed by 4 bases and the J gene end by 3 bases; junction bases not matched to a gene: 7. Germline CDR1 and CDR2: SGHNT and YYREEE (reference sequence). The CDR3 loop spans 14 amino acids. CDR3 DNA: TGTGCCAGCAGCCCGTTGACAGGGAGCTACGAGCAGTACTTC. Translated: CASSPLTGSYEQYF.

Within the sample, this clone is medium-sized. In DNA form, the CDR3 reads TGTGCCAGCAGCTTGGGAGACACCAGCTCCTACGAGCAGTACTTC. This gives the protein CASSLGDTSSYEQYF. This chain joins TRBV5-4 and TRBJ2-7; D gene uncertain. Trimming left V 0 bases short and J 0 bases short, with 10 bases between. There are 15 residues in the CDR3. Germline CDR1 and CDR2: SGHNT and YYREEE (reference sequence).

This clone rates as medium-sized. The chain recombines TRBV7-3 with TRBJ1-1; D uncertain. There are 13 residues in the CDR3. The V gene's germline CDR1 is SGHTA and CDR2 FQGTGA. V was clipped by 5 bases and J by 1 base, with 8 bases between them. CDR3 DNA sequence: TGTGCCAGCAGCGTGAACAGGAACACTGAAGCTTTCTTT. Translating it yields CASSVNRNTEAFF. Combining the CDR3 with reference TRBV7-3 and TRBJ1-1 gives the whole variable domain GAGVSQTPSNKVTEKGKYVELRCDPISGHTALYWYRQSLGQGPEFLIYFQGTGAADDSGLPNDRFFAVRPEGSVSTLKIQRTERGDSAVYLCASSVNRNTEAFFGQGTRLTVV.

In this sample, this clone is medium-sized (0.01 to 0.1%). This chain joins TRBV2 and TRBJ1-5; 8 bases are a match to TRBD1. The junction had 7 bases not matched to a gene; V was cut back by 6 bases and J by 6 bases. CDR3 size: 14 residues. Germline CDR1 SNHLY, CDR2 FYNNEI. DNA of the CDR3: TGTGCCAGCAGCGCCGGGACAGGTTTTCAGCCCCAGCATTTT. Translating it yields CASSAGTGFQPQHF. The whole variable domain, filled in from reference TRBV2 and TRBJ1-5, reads EPEVTQTPSHQVTQMGQEVILRCVPISNHLYFYWYRQILGQKVEFLVSFYNNEISEKSEIFDDQFSVERPDGSNFTLKIRSTKLEDSAMYFCASSAGTGFQPQHFGDGTRLSIL.

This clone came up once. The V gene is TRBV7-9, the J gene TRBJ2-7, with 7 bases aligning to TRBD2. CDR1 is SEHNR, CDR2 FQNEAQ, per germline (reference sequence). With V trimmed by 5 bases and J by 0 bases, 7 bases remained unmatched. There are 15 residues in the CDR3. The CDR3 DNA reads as TGTGCCAGCAGCGCCCGGGGGGAGGACTCCTACGAGCAGTACTTC. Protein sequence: CASSARGEDSYEQYF.

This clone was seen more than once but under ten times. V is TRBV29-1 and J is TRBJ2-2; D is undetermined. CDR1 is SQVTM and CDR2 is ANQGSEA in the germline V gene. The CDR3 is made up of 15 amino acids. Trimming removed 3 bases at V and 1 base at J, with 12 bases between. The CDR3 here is CSVERSGENTGELFF. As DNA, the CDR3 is TGCAGCGTTGAGAGGTCCGGAGAGAACACCGGGGAGCTGTTTTTT.

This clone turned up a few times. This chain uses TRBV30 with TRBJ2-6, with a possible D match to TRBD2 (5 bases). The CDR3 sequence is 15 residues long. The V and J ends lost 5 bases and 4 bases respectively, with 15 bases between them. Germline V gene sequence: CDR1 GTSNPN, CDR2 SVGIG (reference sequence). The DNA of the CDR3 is TGTGCCTGGGGGCCCGGGGATTCGGGGGCCAACGTCCTGACTTTC. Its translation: CAWGPGDSGANVLTF.

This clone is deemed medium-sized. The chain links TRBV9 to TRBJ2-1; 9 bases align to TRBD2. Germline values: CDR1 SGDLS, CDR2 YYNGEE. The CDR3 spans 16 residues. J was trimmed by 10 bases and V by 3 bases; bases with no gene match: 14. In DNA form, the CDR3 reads TGTGCCAGCAGCGCTTTTGGTAGCGGGGGCGCCGGAGAGCAGTTCTTC. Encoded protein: CASSAFGSGGAGEQFF.

The CDR3 DNA is TGCGCCAGCAGCCAGGTAACCGGGACAGCGGATGGCTACACCTTC. Protein product: CASSQVTGTADGYTF. The chain carries TRBV4-1 and TRBJ1-2, with 7 nucleotides matching TRBD1. The V segment lost 3 bases and the J segment 6 bases; nucleotides outside the gene matches: 10. The V gene's germline CDR1 is MGHRA and CDR2 YSYEKL. CDR3 length equals 15 residues.

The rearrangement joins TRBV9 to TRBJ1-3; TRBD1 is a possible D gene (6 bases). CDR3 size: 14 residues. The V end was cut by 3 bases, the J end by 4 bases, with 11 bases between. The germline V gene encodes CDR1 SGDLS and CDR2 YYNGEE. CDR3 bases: TGTGCCAGCAGCGGCCCCGACAGGGGAAACACCATATATTTT. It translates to CASSGPDRGNTIYF.

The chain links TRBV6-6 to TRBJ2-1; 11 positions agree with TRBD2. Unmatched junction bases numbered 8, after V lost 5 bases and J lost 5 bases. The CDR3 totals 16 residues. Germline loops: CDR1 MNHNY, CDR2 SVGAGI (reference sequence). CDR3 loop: CASSPYPGLADNEQFF. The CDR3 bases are TGTGCCAGCAGTCCATATCCGGGACTAGCGGACAATGAGCAGTTCTTC.

CDR3 loop: CASSIGPVLNTEAFF. The CDR3 bases are TGTGCCAGTAGTATAGGTCCAGTCTTGAACACTGAAGCTTTCTTT. The rearrangement links TRBV19 to TRBJ1-1; D not resolved. The CDR3 is made up of 15 amino acids. V lost 1 base, J lost 0 bases, and 9 bases lay in between. Germline CDR1 and CDR2: LNHDA and SQIVND (reference sequence).

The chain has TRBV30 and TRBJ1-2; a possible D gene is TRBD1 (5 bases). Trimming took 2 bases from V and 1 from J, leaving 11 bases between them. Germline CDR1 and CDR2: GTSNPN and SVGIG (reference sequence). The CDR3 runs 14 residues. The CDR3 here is CAWSLWGGNYGYTF. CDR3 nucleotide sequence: TGTGCCTGGAGTTTGTGGGGGGGTAACTATGGCTACACCTTC.

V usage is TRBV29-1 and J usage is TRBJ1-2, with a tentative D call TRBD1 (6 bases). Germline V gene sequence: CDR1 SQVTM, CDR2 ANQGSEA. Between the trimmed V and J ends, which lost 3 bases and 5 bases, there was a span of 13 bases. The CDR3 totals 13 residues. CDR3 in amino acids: CSVDTQGTYGYTF. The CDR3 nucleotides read TGCAGCGTTGACACACAGGGCACGTATGGCTACACCTTC.

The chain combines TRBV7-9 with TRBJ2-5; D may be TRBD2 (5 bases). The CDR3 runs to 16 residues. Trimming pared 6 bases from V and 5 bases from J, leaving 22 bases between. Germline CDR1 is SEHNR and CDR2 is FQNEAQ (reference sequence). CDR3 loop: CASSGLRHTTGETQYF. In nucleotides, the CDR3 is TGTGCCAGCAGTGGACTCCGACACACCACTGGGGAGACCCAGTACTTC.

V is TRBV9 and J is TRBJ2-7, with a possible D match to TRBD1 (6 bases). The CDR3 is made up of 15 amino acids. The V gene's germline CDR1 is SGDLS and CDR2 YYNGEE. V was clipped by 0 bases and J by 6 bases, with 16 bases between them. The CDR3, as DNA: TGTGCCAGCAGCGTAGGGTTCAGGGGAGTTGTCGAGCAGTACTTC. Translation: CASSVGFRGVVEQYF. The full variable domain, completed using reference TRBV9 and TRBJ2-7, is DSGVTQTPKHLITATGQRVTLRCSPRSGDLSVYWYQQSLDQGLQFLIQYYNGEERAKGNILERFSAQQFPDLHSELNLSSLELGDSALYFCASSVGFRGVVEQYFGPGTRLTVT.

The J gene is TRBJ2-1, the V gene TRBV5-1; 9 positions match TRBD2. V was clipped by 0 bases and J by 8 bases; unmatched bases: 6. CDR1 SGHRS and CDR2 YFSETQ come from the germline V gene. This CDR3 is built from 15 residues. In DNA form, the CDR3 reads TGCGCCAGCAGCTTGGTCGGGCGGGGGGGCTATGAGCAGTTCTTC. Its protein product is CASSLVGRGGYEQFF.

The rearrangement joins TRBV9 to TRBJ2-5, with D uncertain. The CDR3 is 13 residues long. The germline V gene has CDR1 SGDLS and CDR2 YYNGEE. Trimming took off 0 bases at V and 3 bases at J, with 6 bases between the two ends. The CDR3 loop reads CASSVDGEETQYF. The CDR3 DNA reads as TGTGCCAGCAGCGTAGACGGAGAAGAGACCCAGTACTTC.

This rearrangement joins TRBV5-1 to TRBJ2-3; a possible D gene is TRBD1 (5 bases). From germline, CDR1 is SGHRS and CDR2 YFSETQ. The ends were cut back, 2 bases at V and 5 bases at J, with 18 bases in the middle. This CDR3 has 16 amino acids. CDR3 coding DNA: TGCGCCAGCAGCTTATATGGTCAGGGCGATATAGATACGCAGTATTTT. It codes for CASSLYGQGDIDTQYF.

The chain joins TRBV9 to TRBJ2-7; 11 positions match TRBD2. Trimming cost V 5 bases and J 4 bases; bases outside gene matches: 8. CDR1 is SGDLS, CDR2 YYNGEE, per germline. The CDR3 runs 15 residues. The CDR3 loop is CASSIASGGQYEQYF. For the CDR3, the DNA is TGTGCCAGCAGTATCGCTAGCGGGGGGCAATACGAGCAGTACTTC.

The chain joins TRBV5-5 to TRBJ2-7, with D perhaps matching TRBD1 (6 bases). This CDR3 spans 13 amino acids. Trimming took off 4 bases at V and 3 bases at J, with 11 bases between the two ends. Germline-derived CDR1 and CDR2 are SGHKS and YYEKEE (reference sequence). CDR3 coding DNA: TGTGCCAGCAGCGAGACAGGTATCTACGAGCAGTACTTC. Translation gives CASSETGIYEQYF.